This section outlines one TCR beta chain sequence together with its context. CDR1 is MNHNS and CDR2 is SASEGT in the germline V gene. The V gene lost 4 bases and the J gene lost 10 bases, with 20 bases spanning the gap. The CDR3 runs to 15 residues. This record belongs to a study of shared clonotypes between healthy human individuals. The material for each subset, its genomic DNA, was split evenly across several immunoSEQ plates. Clones were sequenced by immunoSEQ multiplex PCR, and TCRdb holds only the in-frame ones, with some missing. The table includes some 2.1 million clones, roughly 96% detected once. There were only Caucasian adults among the donors, and all lived in Nashville, Tennessee.

The sequenced material came from naive CD4+ T cells sorted from blood. The subset denotes: CD45RA+ positively selected. The gene calls are TRBV6-1 and TRBJ2-1; possibly TRBD2 for D (6 bases). The origin of this receptor is a man between 18 and 29 years old in good health. The CDR3 DNA is TGTGCCAGCAGTGCCCGACGGGACTCCGGGGAGGAGCAGTTCTTC. Protein: CASSARRDSGEEQFF.